Given below is one TCR beta chain in context. Using immunoSEQ multiplex PCR, the repertoire was profiled, and TCRdb retains in-frame clones only, with some absent. The sample contains some 120,000 clones, around 87% of which appear only once. The data originate from a study of control samples from healthy donors and cancer patients. The CDR3 runs 16 residues. Trimming removed 0 bases from V and 2 bases from J; junction bases left unmatched: 6. Germline CDR1 and CDR2: SGHTA and FQGTGA. What was sequenced was PBMCs. This chain connects TRBV7-3 to TRBJ1-1; 7 bases agree with TRBD1. The TCR was taken from a woman aged 50 to 60 with colorectal cancer. Here the CDR3 reads CASSLTGTVKNTEAFF. CDR3 DNA sequence: TGTGCCAGCAGCTTAACTGGGACAGTCAAAAACACTGAAGCTTTCTTT.